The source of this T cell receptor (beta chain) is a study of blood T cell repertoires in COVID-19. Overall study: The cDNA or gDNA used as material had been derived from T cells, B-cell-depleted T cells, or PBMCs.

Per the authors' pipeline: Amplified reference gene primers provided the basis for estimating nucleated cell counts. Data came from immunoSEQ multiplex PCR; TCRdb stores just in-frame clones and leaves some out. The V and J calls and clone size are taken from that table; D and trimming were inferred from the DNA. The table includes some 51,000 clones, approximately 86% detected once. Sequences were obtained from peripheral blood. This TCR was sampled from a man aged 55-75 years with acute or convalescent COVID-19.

This CDR3 is CASSQDSNRAVFETQYF. The CDR3 nucleotides are TGTGCCAGCAGCCAAGATTCTAATAGAGCGGTGTTTGAGACCCAGTACTTC. J is TRBJ2-5 and V is TRBV4-2; a possible D gene is TRBD2 (5 bases). CDR1 is LGHNA and CDR2 is YNFKEQ in the germline V gene. The V and J ends lost 0 bases and 5 bases respectively, with 19 bases between them. This CDR3 region has 17 residues.